These T cell receptor beta chains were read from a single sample in a study of technical replicates of blood from several donors. Sequencing was performed with immunoSEQ multiplex PCR; in TCRdb, only in-frame clones are kept and a portion is missing. The table has over 75,000 clones, around 95% seen once. Sample: T cells isolated from PBMCs. The origin of the receptors is a human donor in good health. CDR3s include the opening cysteine and the closing phenylalanine or tryptophan. A D gene is named only where the DNA matches it firmly. A clone size is listed for some rows: how often the clone was seen (once, few, many), or a class if it is expanded.

TRBD2,TRBJ2-5,.,TRBV28,TGTGCCAGCAGTCCGGAGCGGGGGCTCCAAGAGACCCAGTACTTC,CASSPERGLQETQYF
TRBD2,TRBJ2-3,.,TRBV7-3,TGTGCCAGCAGCTTCTCCAGCGGGGGGGAAGATACGCAGTATTTT,CASSFSSGGEDTQYF
TRBD1,TRBJ1-1,.,TRBV19,TGTGCCAGTAGGAAAGACAGGGGAGGCACTGAAGCTTTCTTT,CASRKDRGGTEAFF
TRBD2,TRBJ2-7,.,TRBV2,TGTGCCAGCTGTCCGCTCAGCGGGGGAGTAGACGAGCAGTACTTC,CASCPLSGGVDEQYF
.,TRBJ2-7,.,TRBV14,TGTGCCAGCAGCCAAGGGCGGGGAGCCTACGAGCAGTACTTC,CASSQGRGAYEQYF
.,TRBJ2-1,.,TRBV4-1,TGCGCCAGCAGCCCCGGGACTGCCTACAATGAGCAGTTCTTC,CASSPGTAYNEQFF
TRBD2,TRBJ2-1,.,TRBV27,TGTGCCAGCACCCTAGCGGGAGGGACCTACAATGAGCAGTTCTTC,CASTLAGGTYNEQFF
.,TRBJ2-7,.,TRBV5-4,TGTGCCAGCAGCTTGGAGGCAGGGAACTCCTACGAGCAGTACTTC,CASSLEAGNSYEQYF
.,TRBJ1-5,once,TRBV4-1,TGCGCCAGCAGCCGGGGAGGGGGTGGCAATCAGCCCCAGCATTTT,CASSRGGGGNQPQHF
.,TRBJ1-2,.,TRBV18,TGTGCCAGCCGCATGGGGGGTCAGAACTATGGCTACACCTTC,CASRMGGQNYGYTF
.,TRBJ1-1,once,TRBV11-3,TGTGCCAGCAGCTTCGGGGTAGGCGAAGCTTTCTTT,CASSFGVGEAFF
TRBD2,TRBJ2-1,.,TRBV7-3,TGTGCCAGCAGCTTAAGAGGTAGCGGGGGGCCTAAGGATGAGCAGTTCTTC,CASSLRGSGGPKDEQFF
.,TRBJ2-5,.,TRBV18,TGTGCCAGCTCACCCCGGGATATGGAGACCCAGTACTTC,CASSPRDMETQYF
.,TRBJ2-3,.,TRBV29-1,TGCAGCGCCGTTGGGGCGCCCCCAGTTGGAGCTAGCACAGATACGCAGTATTTT,CSAVGAPPVGASTDTQYF
TRBD1,TRBJ1-2,.,TRBV5-1,TGCGCCACTCAACGGGAACAGGGGGCTAACTATGGCTACACCTTC,CATQREQGANYGYTF
TRBD1,TRBJ2-2,.,TRBV6-4,TGTGCCAGCAGTGAAGCGGTCGGGACAGGGGGTATCGGGGAGCTGTTTTTT,CASSEAVGTGGIGELFF
.,TRBJ2-1,.,TRBV7-9,TGTGCCAGCAGCCTTCTTGTGGTGGGAGAGTGGGGCAATGAGCAGTTCTTC,CASSLLVVGEWGNEQFF
.,TRBJ1-1,few,TRBV18,TGTGCCAGCTCACCCCGGGAGGGAAACACTGAAGCTTTCTTT,CASSPREGNTEAFF
.,TRBJ2-1,.,TRBV6-1,TGTGCCAGCAGTGAATTAGGTGGCAGGGGTAGGGATGAGCAGTTCTTC,CASSELGGRGRDEQFF
.,TRBJ1-2,.,TRBV27,TGTGCCAGCAGTCAGGGTCCAAACTATGGCTACACCTTC,CASSQGPNYGYTF
TRBD2,TRBJ2-3,.,TRBV6-5,TGTGCCAGTGCTCTAGCGGGGTTTAGCACAGATACGCAGTATTTT,CASALAGFSTDTQYF
.,TRBJ1-3,.,TRBV30,TGTGCCTGGAGTAACTATTTCTCTGGAAACACCATATATTTT,CAWSNYFSGNTIYF
TRBD2,TRBJ2-5,once,TRBV6-1,TGTGCCAGCAGTGAATGGGGCAGGGAGGGAGAGACCCAGTACTTC,CASSEWGREGETQYF
.,TRBJ2-7,.,TRBV7-7,TGTGCTAGCAGCCCTGGACTCAACTACGAGCAGTACTTC,CASSPGLNYEQYF
.,TRBJ2-1,.,TRBV27,TGTGCCAGCAAACTGTCATTCTACAATGAGCAGTTCTTC,CASKLSFYNEQFF
.,TRBJ2-7,.,TRBV14,TGTGCCAGCAGCCTACAGGGCTACGAGCAGTACTTC,CASSLQGYEQYF